The rows below give T cell receptor beta chains drawn from one sample of a study of stem cell transplantation in POMP-related autoinflammatory disease. Method: immunoSEQ multiplex PCR; TCRdb's copy keeps in-frame clones and lacks some. The data contain 25,000 to 40,000 clones, about 90% of them singletons. This specimen consisted of CD4+ T cells from PBMCs, obtained before stem cell transplantation. The origin of the receptors is a human donor with POMP-related autoinflammation and immune dysregulation (PRAID). Each CDR3 is given with its conserved first and last residue. The order of the fields is clone size, J gene, V gene, D gene, CDR3 DNA, CDR3 protein. The D gene is left open where the match is weak. Size is stated for part of the rows, as once, few or many counts, or as a class when the clone is expanded.

size: once
J: TRBJ2-5
V: TRBV6-5
D: NA
DNA: TGTGCCAGCAGTTACTCGACGGGTCGTGGAGAGACCCAGTACTTC
CDR3: CASSYSTGRGETQYF

size: NA
J: TRBJ2-7
V: TRBV2
D: TRBD1
DNA: TGTGCCAGCAGTGGTGGCGCTTGGGGACAGGGGGCGGGCGAGCAGTACTTC
CDR3: CASSGGAWGQGAGEQYF

size: NA
J: TRBJ1-5
V: TRBV11-2
D: NA
DNA: TGTGCCAGCAGCTTGGGACGGTTGCCTAATCAGCCCCAGCATTTT
CDR3: CASSLGRLPNQPQHF

size: NA
J: TRBJ1-1
V: TRBV7-2
D: NA
DNA: TGTGCCAGCAGCTCGAGGGTGGGGTTAAACACTGAAGCTTTCTTT
CDR3: CASSSRVGLNTEAFF

size: NA
J: TRBJ1-4
V: TRBV21-1
D: NA
DNA: TGTGCCAGCAGCCGTAAGGGGACAGGGGGCTCTGCTAATGAAAAACTGTTTTTT
CDR3: CASSRKGTGGSANEKLFF

size: NA
J: TRBJ2-1
V: TRBV20-1
D: NA
DNA: TGCAGTGCTAGGACTTACAATGAGCAGTTCTTC
CDR3: CSARTYNEQFF

size: NA
J: TRBJ2-7
V: TRBV6-1
D: NA
DNA: TGTGCCAGCAGCGGAGCAGGGAGCTACGAGCAGTACTTC
CDR3: CASSGAGSYEQYF

size: NA
J: TRBJ2-7
V: TRBV7-9
D: TRBD1
DNA: TGTGCCAGCAGCCAGGGACAGGGAAGCTCCTACGAGCAGTACTTC
CDR3: CASSQGQGSSYEQYF

size: NA
J: TRBJ2-5
V: TRBV27
D: NA
DNA: TGTGCCAGCAGTTTTCTGGGAGAAGAGACCCAGTACTTC
CDR3: CASSFLGEETQYF

size: NA
J: TRBJ1-5
V: TRBV4-2
D: NA
DNA: TGTGCCAGCAGCCAAGGCCCGAACAGTTATAGCAATCAGCCCCAGCATTTT
CDR3: CASSQGPNSYSNQPQHF

size: few
J: TRBJ1-3
V: TRBV30
D: NA
DNA: TGTGCCTGGGGACCGAGCTCTGGAAACACCATATATTTT
CDR3: CAWGPSSGNTIYF

size: NA
J: TRBJ2-5
V: TRBV6-5
D: NA
DNA: TGTGCCAGCAGCCCCGGGACGGAAGAGACCCAGTACTTC
CDR3: CASSPGTEETQYF

size: NA
J: TRBJ1-3
V: TRBV14
D: NA
DNA: TGTGCCAGCAGCGACCGGGGGTACCGAGGAGACACCATATATTTT
CDR3: CASSDRGYRGDTIYF

size: NA
J: TRBJ2-7
V: TRBV10-3
D: TRBD1
DNA: TGTGCCATCAGTGAAGCAGGACAGGCAGCCTACGAGCAGTACTTC
CDR3: CAISEAGQAAYEQYF

size: NA
J: TRBJ1-3
V: TRBV20-1
D: NA
DNA: TGCAGTGCTAGAGAGTCTAACACCATATATTTT
CDR3: CSARESNTIYF

size: NA
J: TRBJ1-2
V: TRBV15
D: NA
DNA: TGTGCCACCAGCAGAGATAGAGGGGGGGGGAGCTACACCTTC
CDR3: CATSRDRGGGSYTF